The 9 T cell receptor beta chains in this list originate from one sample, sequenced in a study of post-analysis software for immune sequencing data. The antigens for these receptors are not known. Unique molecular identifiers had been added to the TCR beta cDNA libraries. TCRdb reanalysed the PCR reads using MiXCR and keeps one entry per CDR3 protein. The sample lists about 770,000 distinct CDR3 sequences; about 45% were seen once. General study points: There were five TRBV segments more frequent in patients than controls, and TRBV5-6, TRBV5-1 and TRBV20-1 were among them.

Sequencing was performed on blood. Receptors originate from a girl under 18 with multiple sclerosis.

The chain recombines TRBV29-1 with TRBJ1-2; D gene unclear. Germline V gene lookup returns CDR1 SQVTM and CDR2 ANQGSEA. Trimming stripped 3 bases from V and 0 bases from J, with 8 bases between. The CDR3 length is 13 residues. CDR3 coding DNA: TGCAGCGTTGATCCAACCTCTAACTATGGCTACACCTTC. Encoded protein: CSVDPTSNYGYTF.

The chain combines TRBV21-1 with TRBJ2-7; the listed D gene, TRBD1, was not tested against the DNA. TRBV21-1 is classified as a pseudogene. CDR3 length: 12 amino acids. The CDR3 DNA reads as TGTGCCACCCCGGACAGGGGCCACGAGCAGTACTTC. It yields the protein CATPDRGHEQYF.

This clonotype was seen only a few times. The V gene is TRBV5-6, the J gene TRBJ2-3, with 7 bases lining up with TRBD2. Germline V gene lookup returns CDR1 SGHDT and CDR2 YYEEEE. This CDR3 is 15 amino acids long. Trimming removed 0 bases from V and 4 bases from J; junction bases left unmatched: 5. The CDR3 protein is CASSLGAGDSDTQYF. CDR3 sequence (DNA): TGTGCCAGCAGCTTGGGCGCGGGAGATTCAGATACGCAGTATTTT.

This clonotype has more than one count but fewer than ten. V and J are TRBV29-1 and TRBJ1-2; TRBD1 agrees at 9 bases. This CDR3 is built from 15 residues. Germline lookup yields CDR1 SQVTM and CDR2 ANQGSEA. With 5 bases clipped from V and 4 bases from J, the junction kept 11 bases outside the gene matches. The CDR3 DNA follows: TGCAGCGTTAACGAGGGACAGGGCCCGCTCTATGGCTACACCTTC. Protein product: CSVNEGQGPLYGYTF.

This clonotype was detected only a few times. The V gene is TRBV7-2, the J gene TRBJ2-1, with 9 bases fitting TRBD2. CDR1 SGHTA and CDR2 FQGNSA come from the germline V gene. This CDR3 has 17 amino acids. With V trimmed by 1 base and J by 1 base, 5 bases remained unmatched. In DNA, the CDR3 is TGTGCCAGCAGCTTAGACGGCGGGAGGGCATCCTACAATGAGCAGTTCTTC. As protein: CASSLDGGRASYNEQFF.

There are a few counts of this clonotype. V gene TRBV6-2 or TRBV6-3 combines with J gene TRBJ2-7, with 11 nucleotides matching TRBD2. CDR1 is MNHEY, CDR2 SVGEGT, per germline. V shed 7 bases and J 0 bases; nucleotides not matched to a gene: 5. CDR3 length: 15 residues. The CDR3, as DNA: TGTGCCAGCACGGTAGCGGGAGGGAGCTCCTACGAGCAGTACTTC. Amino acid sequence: CASTVAGGSSYEQYF.

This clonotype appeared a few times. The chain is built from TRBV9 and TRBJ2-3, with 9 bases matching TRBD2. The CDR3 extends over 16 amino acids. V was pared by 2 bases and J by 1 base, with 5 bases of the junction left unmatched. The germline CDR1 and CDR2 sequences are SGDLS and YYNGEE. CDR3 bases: TGTGCCAGCAGCGTTGCTAGCGGGGAGGGCACAGATACGCAGTATTTT. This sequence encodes CASSVASGEGTDTQYF.

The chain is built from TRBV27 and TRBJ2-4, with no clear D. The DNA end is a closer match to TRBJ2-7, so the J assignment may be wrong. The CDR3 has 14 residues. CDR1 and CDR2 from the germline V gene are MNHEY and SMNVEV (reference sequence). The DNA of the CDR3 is TGTGCCAGCAGTTTATCCCCATATTTGTACGAGCAGTACTTC. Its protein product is CASSLSPYLYEQYF.

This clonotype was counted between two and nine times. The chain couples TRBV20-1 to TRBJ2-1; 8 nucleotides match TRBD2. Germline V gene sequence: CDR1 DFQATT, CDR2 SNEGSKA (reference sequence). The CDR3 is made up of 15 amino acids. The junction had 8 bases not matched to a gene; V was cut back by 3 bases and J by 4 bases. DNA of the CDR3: TGCAGTGCTAGTGGTTCTAGCGGGCTTTACAATGAGCAGTTCTTC. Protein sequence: CSASGSSGLYNEQFF.